This note documents a single T cell receptor (beta chain) sequence. Using immunoSEQ multiplex PCR, the repertoire was profiled, and TCRdb retains in-frame clones only, with some absent. Here the sample spans around 460,000 clones, 70% to 90% being singletons. The data are from a study of blood T cell repertoires in COVID-19. At the level of the study: Samples came from the United States, Italy and Spain, spanning acute and convalescent COVID-19.

The germline gives CDR1 MNHNS, CDR2 SASEGT. Trimming cost V 1 base and J 6 bases, with 21 bases left between them. This CDR3 is 17 amino acids long. The chain employs TRBV6-1 and TRBJ1-1; no firm D call. The clonotype originates from a man between 18 and 29 years old with COVID-19, enrolled during active disease. Material for sequencing was peripheral blood. DNA for the CDR3: TGTGCCAGCAGTGAAGTGGCAGACACGAACATACCCCCTGAAGCTTTCTTT. Its protein is CASSEVADTNIPPEAFF.